These T cell receptor beta chains were read from a single sample in a study of blood T cell repertoires in COVID-19. The repertoire was sequenced with immunoSEQ multiplex PCR; TCRdb's copy has only in-frame clones and lacks some. The sample shows about 120,000 clones, 85% of them seen only once. The sample taken for sequencing was peripheral blood. These receptor sequences come from an older man with acute or convalescent COVID-19. Each CDR3 is given with its conserved first and last residue. A D gene is named only where the DNA matches it firmly. Expanded clones are given a class, and other clones once, few, many or no size at all.

j_gene,abundance,d_gene,v_gene,CDR3aa,CDR3nt
TRBJ2-7,.,TRBD1,TRBV7-2,CASSNTPGQGLYF,TGTGCCAGCAGCAACACGCCGGGACAGGGACTGTACTTC
TRBJ2-5,.,.,TRBV7-2,CASSLEGVLAETQYF,TGTGCCAGCAGCTTAGAGGGGGTCTTAGCAGAGACCCAGTACTTC
TRBJ2-7,.,TRBD2,TRBV11-1,CASSLGLAGTYEQYF,TGTGCCAGCAGCTTAGGACTAGCGGGGACCTACGAGCAGTACTTC
TRBJ2-7,.,TRBD1,TRBV6-5,CASSTRDRLYEQYF,TGTGCCAGCAGTACCCGGGACAGGCTCTACGAGCAGTACTTC
TRBJ2-3,.,.,TRBV12-1,CASSLCRAISDTQYF,TGTGCCAGCAGCCTCTGCAGGGCCATATCAGATACGCAGTATTTT
TRBJ2-7,.,TRBD1,TRBV5-1,CASSSTTGGPSHEQYF,TGCGCCAGCAGCTCGACGACAGGGGGTCCCTCTCACGAGCAGTACTTC
TRBJ1-5,few,TRBD1,TRBV2,CASRAGTVSNQPQHF,TGTGCCAGCAGGGCTGGGACAGTCAGCAATCAGCCCCAGCATTTT
TRBJ1-4,.,.,TRBV5-1,CASRSAGEKLFF,TGCGCCAGCAGGTCGGCGGGTGAAAAACTGTTTTTT
TRBJ2-5,once,.,TRBV18,CASSPTQGETQYF,TGTGCCAGCTCACCAACCCAGGGAGAGACCCAGTACTTC
TRBJ2-2,.,TRBD1,TRBV27,CASSFGQGAFLGELFF,TGTGCCAGCAGTTTTGGGCAGGGGGCTTTTTTAGGGGAGCTGTTTTTT
TRBJ1-1,few,.,TRBV6-2/TRBV6-3,CASSQIDVADTEAFF,TGTGCCAGCAGTCAGATTGATGTAGCGGACACTGAAGCTTTCTTT
TRBJ2-7,.,.,TRBV11-3,CASSLGEGLDYEQYF,TGTGCCAGCAGCTTAGGAGAGGGACTTGACTACGAGCAGTACTTC
TRBJ2-7,.,.,TRBV5-4,CASSFGLNYEQYF,TGTGCCAGCAGCTTTGGACTGAACTACGAGCAGTACTTC
TRBJ1-4,.,.,TRBV6-5,CASRTGTTNEKLFF,TGTGCCAGCAGGACAGGCACGACTAATGAAAAACTGTTTTTT
TRBJ1-1,.,.,TRBV5-1,CASSLDGRRITEAFF,TGCGCCAGCAGCTTGGACGGCAGGAGGATTACTGAAGCTTTCTTT
TRBJ1-4,.,.,TRBV5-1,CASRAGETASPTNEKLFF,TGCGCCAGCCGGGCGGGGGAGACAGCCTCTCCAACTAATGAAAAACTGTTTTTT
TRBJ1-2,.,TRBD1,TRBV7-9,CASSPGQGNANYGYTF,TGTGCCAGCAGTCCGGGACAGGGGAATGCTAACTATGGCTACACCTTC
TRBJ1-2,.,TRBD1,TRBV7-9,CASSSPRDRGGYTF,TGTGCCAGCAGCTCCCCGAGGGACAGGGGAGGCTACACCTTC
TRBJ2-7,.,.,TRBV9,CASSVAAGNAYEQYF,TGTGCCAGCAGCGTAGCTGCGGGGAATGCCTACGAGCAGTACTTC
TRBJ1-2,.,TRBD1,TRBV12-3/TRBV12-4,CASSGTGEYGYTF,TGTGCCAGCAGCGGGACAGGTGAATATGGCTACACCTTC
TRBJ2-3,.,TRBD2,TRBV28,CASSPQLAGGPDDTQYF,TGTGCCAGCAGTCCCCAGTTAGCGGGAGGGCCAGACGATACGCAGTATTTT
TRBJ2-6,.,.,TRBV27,CASSPAGRSGANVLTF,TGTGCCAGCAGCCCCGCGGGGAGGTCTGGGGCCAACGTCCTGACTTTC
TRBJ1-2,.,.,TRBV12-3/TRBV12-4,CASRKGGAYGYTF,TGTGCCAGCAGGAAAGGGGGGGCGTATGGCTACACCTTC
TRBJ2-2,.,TRBD1,TRBV29-1,CSVVGQGNTGELFF,TGCAGCGTTGTGGGACAGGGAAACACCGGGGAGCTGTTTTTT
TRBJ2-3,.,TRBD2,TRBV24-1,CATSERAGWVDTQYF,TGTGCCACCAGTGAACGAGCGGGATGGGTGGATACGCAGTATTTT
TRBJ2-5,.,TRBD2,TRBV29-1,CSVEVLLAGIETQYF,TGCAGCGTTGAAGTGTTGCTAGCGGGTATCGAGACCCAGTACTTC
TRBJ2-7,.,.,TRBV13,CASSFAGNSYEQYF,TGTGCCAGCAGCTTTGCGGGGAACTCCTACGAGCAGTACTTC
TRBJ1-1,many,TRBD1,TRBV6-5,CASIMTGYTEAFF,TGTGCCAGCATTATGACAGGGTACACTGAAGCTTTCTTT
TRBJ2-7,.,TRBD2,TRBV6-6,CASSWEGRQYF,TGTGCCAGCAGTTGGGAGGGTCGGCAGTACTTC
TRBJ1-6,.,.,TRBV18,CASSPRQTNSPLHF,TGTGCCAGCTCACCAAGACAGACCAATTCACCCCTCCACTTT
TRBJ2-5,.,TRBD2,TRBV5-5,CASSFAGGEKGTQYF,TGTGCCAGCAGCTTCGCGGGGGGAGAAAAAGGGACCCAGTACTTC
TRBJ1-1,.,TRBD1,TRBV3-1/TRBV3-2,CASSQGAGGTEAFF,TGTGCCAGCAGCCAAGGAGCAGGGGGCACTGAAGCTTTCTTT
TRBJ1-2,few,TRBD1,TRBV18,CASSPSRGQEANYGYTF,TGTGCCAGCTCACCCAGCAGGGGGCAAGAAGCTAACTATGGCTACACCTTC
TRBJ2-2,.,TRBD1,TRBV18,CASSPATGGASNGELFF,TGTGCCAGCTCACCCGCGACAGGGGGCGCTTCTAACGGGGAGCTGTTTTTT
TRBJ2-7,.,.,TRBV4-1,CASSQSSPYEQYF,TGCGCCAGCAGCCAATCGTCCCCCTACGAGCAGTACTTC
TRBJ1-4,.,.,TRBV19,CASSIDHSRGMFF,TGTGCCAGTAGTATAGATCACTCGAGGGGGATGTTTTTT
TRBJ2-1,.,.,TRBV6-2/TRBV6-3,CASSYNRDIRSHEQFF,TGTGCCAGCAGTTACAACAGGGATATTAGAAGCCATGAGCAGTTCTTC
TRBJ1-1,.,.,TRBV24-1,CATSDQDTLKAFF,TGTGCCACCAGTGATCAAGACACTCTGAAAGCTTTCTTT
TRBJ1-4,.,TRBD1,TRBV12-3/TRBV12-4,CASSLGQDEKLFF,TGTGCCAGCAGCTTGGGACAGGACGAAAAACTGTTTTTT
TRBJ2-1,.,TRBD2,TRBV5-6,CASSLVGRARHEQFF,TGTGCCAGCAGCTTGGTCGGGAGGGCCAGGCATGAGCAGTTCTTC
TRBJ1-1,few,.,TRBV6-1,CASSEGGHTEAFF,TGTGCCAGCAGTGAAGGGGGGCACACTGAAGCTTTCTTT
TRBJ2-7,.,.,TRBV10-3,CAIRRTEGEQYF,TGTGCCATCAGACGGACAGAAGGCGAGCAGTACTTC
TRBJ1-5,.,TRBD1,TRBV6-5,CASRPTGGGNQPQHF,TGTGCCAGCAGGCCAACAGGGGGCGGCAATCAGCCCCAGCATTTT
TRBJ1-2,.,TRBD1,TRBV19,CASTTSGQGALWYGYTF,TGTGCCAGTACCACGTCGGGACAGGGGGCCCTTTGGTATGGCTACACCTTC
TRBJ2-1,.,.,TRBV11-3,CASSVSPSSYNEQFF,TGTGCCAGCAGTGTGAGCCCGAGCTCCTACAATGAGCAGTTCTTC
TRBJ2-1,once,.,TRBV6-2/TRBV6-3,CASSNGGLLSYNEQFF,TGTGCCAGCAGCAACGGAGGGCTCCTCTCCTACAATGAGCAGTTCTTC